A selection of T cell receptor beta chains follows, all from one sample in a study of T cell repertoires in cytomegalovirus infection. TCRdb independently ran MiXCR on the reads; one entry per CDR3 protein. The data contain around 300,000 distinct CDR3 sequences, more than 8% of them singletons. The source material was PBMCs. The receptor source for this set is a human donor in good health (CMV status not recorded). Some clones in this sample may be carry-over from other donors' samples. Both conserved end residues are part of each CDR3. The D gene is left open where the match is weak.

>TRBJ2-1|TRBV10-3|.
CAISPSGGGQGNEQFF
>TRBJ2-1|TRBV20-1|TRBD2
CSAPGTSNHEQFF
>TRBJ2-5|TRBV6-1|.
CASSWTGEFQYF
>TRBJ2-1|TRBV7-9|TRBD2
CASNDGGFNEQFF
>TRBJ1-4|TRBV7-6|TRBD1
CASRGLGTEDEKLFF
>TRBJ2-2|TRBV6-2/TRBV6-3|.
CASSYSTGGSTGELFF
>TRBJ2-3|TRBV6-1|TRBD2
CATRRLAGVDTQYF
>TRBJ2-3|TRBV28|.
CAAALGGQSTDTQYF
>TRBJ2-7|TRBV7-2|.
CASSFAVGGRLAYEQYF
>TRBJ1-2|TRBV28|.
CASSSTMIGGYTF
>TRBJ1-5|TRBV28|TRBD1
CASRRDRGWNQPQHF
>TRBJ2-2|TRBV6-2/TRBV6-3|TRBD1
CASNGQGGTGELFF
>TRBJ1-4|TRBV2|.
CASRAIVAINEKLFF
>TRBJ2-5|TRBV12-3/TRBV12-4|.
CASSPPGTQETQYF
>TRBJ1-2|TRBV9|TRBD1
CASSPNDRAWGYTF
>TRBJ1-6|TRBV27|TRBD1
CASSWIGQGFSPLHF
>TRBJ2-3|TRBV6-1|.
CASSEGHPTDTQYF
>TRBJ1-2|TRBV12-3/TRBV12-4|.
CASSFGQGSYTF
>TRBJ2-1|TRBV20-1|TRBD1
CSARTGGNEQFF
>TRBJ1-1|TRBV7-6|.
CASSYRTSNTEAFF
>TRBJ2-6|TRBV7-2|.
CASSFRVAGANVLTF
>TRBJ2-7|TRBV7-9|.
CASSSWLLDSYEQYF
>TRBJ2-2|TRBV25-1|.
CASSDSGGGNTGELFF
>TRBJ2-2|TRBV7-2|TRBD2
CASSLASGANTGELFF
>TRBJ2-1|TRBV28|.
CASSFPPVVNEQFF
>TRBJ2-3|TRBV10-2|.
CATSQAPGEGRDTQYF